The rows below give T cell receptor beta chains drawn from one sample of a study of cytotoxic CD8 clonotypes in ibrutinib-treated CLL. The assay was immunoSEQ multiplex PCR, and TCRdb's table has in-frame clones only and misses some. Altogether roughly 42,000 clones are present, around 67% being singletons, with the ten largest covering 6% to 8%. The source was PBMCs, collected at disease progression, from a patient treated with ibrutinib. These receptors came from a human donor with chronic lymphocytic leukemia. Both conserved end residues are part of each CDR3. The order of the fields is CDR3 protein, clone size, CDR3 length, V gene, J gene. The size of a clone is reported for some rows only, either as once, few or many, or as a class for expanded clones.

CDR3 protein: CASSLRLGDTEAFF
clone size: few
CDR3 length: 14
V gene: TRBV5-4
J gene: TRBJ1-1

CDR3 protein: CASSSDRIPGNTIYF
clone size: once
CDR3 length: 15
V gene: TRBV7-8
J gene: TRBJ1-3

CDR3 protein: CASSYRDTDYEQYF
clone size: -
CDR3 length: 14
V gene: TRBV5-6
J gene: TRBJ2-7

CDR3 protein: CASSQEGQGIYGYTF
clone size: once
CDR3 length: 15
V gene: TRBV14
J gene: TRBJ1-2

CDR3 protein: CASTLQGEGRYNEQFF
clone size: -
CDR3 length: 16
V gene: TRBV9
J gene: TRBJ2-1

CDR3 protein: CASSLVRGTSGFDYNEQFF
clone size: once
CDR3 length: 19
V gene: TRBV7-9
J gene: TRBJ2-1

CDR3 protein: CASVGESVLGNTIYF
clone size: few
CDR3 length: 15
V gene: TRBV2
J gene: TRBJ1-3

CDR3 protein: CASSLVNSGWNNEQFF
clone size: -
CDR3 length: 16
V gene: TRBV5-1
J gene: TRBJ2-1

CDR3 protein: CASSPVGLAGSRETQYF
clone size: -
CDR3 length: 17
V gene: TRBV7-3
J gene: TRBJ2-5

CDR3 protein: CASSIGTGSSYEQYF
clone size: -
CDR3 length: 15
V gene: TRBV19
J gene: TRBJ2-7

CDR3 protein: CASSQDRVANEQFF
clone size: once
CDR3 length: 14
V gene: TRBV4-2
J gene: TRBJ2-1

CDR3 protein: CASRTGTGSHQPQHF
clone size: -
CDR3 length: 15
V gene: TRBV19
J gene: TRBJ1-5

CDR3 protein: CASSPPLGQYSGANVLTF
clone size: once
CDR3 length: 18
V gene: TRBV9
J gene: TRBJ2-6

CDR3 protein: CASNNRGRDTQYF
clone size: -
CDR3 length: 13
V gene: TRBV5-1
J gene: TRBJ2-3

CDR3 protein: CASSGGDNGGYNQPQHF
clone size: -
CDR3 length: 17
V gene: TRBV2
J gene: TRBJ1-5